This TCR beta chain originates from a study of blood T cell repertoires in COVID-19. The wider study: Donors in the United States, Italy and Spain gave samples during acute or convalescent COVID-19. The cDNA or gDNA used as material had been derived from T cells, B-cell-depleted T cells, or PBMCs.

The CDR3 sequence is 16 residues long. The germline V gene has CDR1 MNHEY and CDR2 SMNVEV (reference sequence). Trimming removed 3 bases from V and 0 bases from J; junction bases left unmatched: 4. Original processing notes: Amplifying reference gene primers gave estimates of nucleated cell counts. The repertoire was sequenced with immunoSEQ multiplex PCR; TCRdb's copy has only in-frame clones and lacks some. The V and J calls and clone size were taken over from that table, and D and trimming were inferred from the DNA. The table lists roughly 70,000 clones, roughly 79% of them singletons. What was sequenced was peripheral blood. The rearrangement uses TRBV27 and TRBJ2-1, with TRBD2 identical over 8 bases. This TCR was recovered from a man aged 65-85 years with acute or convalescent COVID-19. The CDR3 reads CASSFAGGGSYNEQFF. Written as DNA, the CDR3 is TGTGCCAGCAGTTTTGCGGGAGGCGGCTCCTACAATGAGCAGTTCTTC.